The 14 T cell receptor beta chains presented below share a single source sample, sequenced in a study of early T cells in non-severe SARS-CoV-2 infection. Each CDR3 protein is one row after TCRdb ran MiXCR on the 5' RACE reads. Of about 36,000 distinct CDR3 sequences detected, 6.8% appear once; the ten largest clones hold 20% to 25%. The material was whole blood, obtained at baseline. These receptors originate from an adult who was a healthcare worker with PCR-confirmed SARS-CoV-2 infection or an uninfected control (not recorded which).

This clonotype appeared many times. The V gene is TRBV28, the J gene TRBJ2-3; D may match TRBD1 or TRBD2 (5 bases each). This CDR3 is built from 14 residues. Germline V gives CDR1 MDHEN, CDR2 SYDVKM. V dropped 4 bases and J dropped 2 bases, with 10 bases sitting between them. The CDR3 DNA follows: TGTGCCAGCAGTTCCGGGACCCACACAGATACGCAGTATTTT. It encodes CASSSGTHTDTQYF.

This clonotype was recorded many times. V is TRBV6-5 and J is TRBJ2-2; 9 bases fit TRBD1. V lost 6 bases to trimming and J lost 5 bases; unmatched junction nucleotides: 7. From germline, CDR1 is MNHEY and CDR2 SVGAGI. There are 15 residues in the CDR3. The CDR3: CASSPGTGITGELFF. The CDR3 nucleotides are TGTGCCAGCAGCCCCGGGACAGGGATTACCGGGGAGCTGTTTTTT.

In its sample, this clonotype was seen many times. One end of the junction fails to match germline, which may point to a read error. The V gene is TRBV12-3 or TRBV12-4, the J gene TRBJ2-5; 8 positions match TRBD1. The CDR3 has 14 amino acids. In nucleotides, the CDR3 is TGTGCCAGCAGTTGGGGACAGGCCCAAGGGACCCAGTACTTC. It translates to CASSWGQAQGTQYF.

This clonotype appeared many times. The chain is built from TRBV28 and TRBJ2-5; D might be TRBD2 (6 bases). V lost 8 bases and J lost 5, with 18 bases in between. Per germline, CDR1 MDHEN and CDR2 SYDVKM. This CDR3 region has 14 residues. The CDR3 region is CASCGGGRGETQYF. CDR3 bases: TGTGCCAGCTGTGGAGGCGGCCGGGGGGAGACCCAGTACTTC.

The rearrangement links TRBV12-3 or TRBV12-4 to TRBJ1-4, with D perhaps matching TRBD1 (5 bases). This CDR3 region has 16 residues. The V gene lost 3 bases and the J gene lost 8 bases, with 19 bases spanning the gap. DNA for the CDR3: TGTGCCAGCAGTTTTACCAGGGACCCCAGCAGCGAAAAACTGTTTTTT. It yields the protein CASSFTRDPSSEKLFF.

This clonotype occurred many times. The genes are TRBV30 and TRBJ1-6; D is perhaps TRBD1 (6 bases). Germline values: CDR1 GTSNPN, CDR2 SVGIG (reference sequence). The CDR3 runs to 13 residues. V gave up 0 bases and J gave up 14 bases, with 14 bases separating them. The CDR3, as DNA: TGTGCCTGGAGTGTCGGGTCGGGGGACACCCTCCACTTT. It encodes CAWSVGSGDTLHF.

V usage is TRBV7-8 and J usage is TRBJ2-1; 8 nucleotides line up with TRBD2. CDR3 length: 16 amino acids. The J segment lost 5 bases and the V segment lost 5 bases, leaving 11 bases of the junction unmatched. Per the germline V gene, CDR1 is SGHVS and CDR2 is FQNEAQ. For the CDR3, the DNA is TGTGCCAGCAGCCTAACTCGCCGGGAGGGCAACAATGAGCAGTTCTTC. Translation gives CASSLTRREGNNEQFF.

The gene calls are TRBV20-1 and TRBJ2-1; 12 bases map to TRBD2. Losses at the gene ends were 8 bases for V and 6 bases for J; bases not matched to a gene: 5. Germline-derived CDR1 and CDR2 are DFQATT and SNEGSKA (reference sequence). CDR3 size: 13 residues. CDR3 DNA: TGCAGTTTCCTAGCGGGAGGGTCCAATGAGCAGTTCTTC. This gives the protein CSFLAGGSNEQFF.

The chain has TRBV7-2 and TRBJ2-5; D is unresolved. Germline assignment: CDR1 SGHTA and CDR2 FQGNSA. V was pared by 7 bases and J by 3 bases, with 12 bases between. The length of the CDR3 is 13 residues. CDR3 sequence (DNA): TGTGCCAGCACCAAAAGGGCGAAAGAGACCCAGTACTTC. Translation: CASTKRAKETQYF.

This rearrangement joins TRBV7-9 to TRBJ2-7; TRBD2 matches 7 bases. Germline lookup yields CDR1 SEHNR and CDR2 FQNEAQ (reference sequence). Trimming cost V 4 bases and J 3 bases; bases outside gene matches: 12. The CDR3 runs 16 residues. CDR3 loop: CASSSSYRTSFYEQYF. CDR3 in DNA: TGTGCCAGCAGCTCTAGCTACCGGACTAGTTTCTACGAGCAGTACTTC.

The chain is built from TRBV20-1 and TRBJ2-7, with D perhaps being TRBD1 or TRBD2 (5 bases each). This CDR3 is built from 14 residues. V shed 6 bases and J shed 0 bases, with 15 bases lying between them. The germline V gene has CDR1 DFQATT and CDR2 SNEGSKA (reference sequence). The CDR3 protein is CSAVGATSSYEQYF. The CDR3 coding sequence is TGCAGTGCAGTCGGGGCTACTTCCTCCTACGAGCAGTACTTC.

The J gene is TRBJ2-3, the V gene TRBV11-3; D call uncertain. Trimming stripped 3 bases from V and 4 bases from J, with 5 bases between. Looked up from germline, CDR1 is SGHNT and CDR2 is YENEEA. The CDR3 has 12 residues. The CDR3 DNA reads as TGTGCCAGCAGCTTTAGGGCAGATACGCAGTATTTT. This gives the protein CASSFRADTQYF. The whole variable domain, remainder taken from reference TRBV11-3 and TRBJ2-3, is EAGVVQSPRYKIIEKKQPVAFWCNPISGHNTLYWYLQNLGQGPELLIRYENEEAVDDSQLPKDRFSAERLKGVDSTLKIQPAELGDSAVYLCASSFRADTQYFGPGTRLTVL.

The chain employs TRBV10-3 and TRBJ2-7, with a weak D call TRBD1 (6 bases). Germline assignment: CDR1 ENHRY and CDR2 SYGVKD. The germline V and J ends were trimmed by 4 bases and 5 bases, with 15 bases remaining between them. This CDR3 contains 14 residues. The CDR3 loop reads CAISATGPSDEQYF. As DNA, the CDR3 is TGTGCCATCAGTGCGACAGGTCCGAGCGACGAGCAGTACTTC.

The table lists this clonotype with a few counts. The V and J genes are TRBV7-2 and TRBJ1-4; 9 nucleotides agree with TRBD1. This CDR3 contains 15 residues. The junction had 3 bases not matched to a gene; V was cut back by 1 base and J by 6 bases. CDR1 is SGHTA, CDR2 FQGNSA, per germline. The CDR3 region has the DNA TGTGCCAGCAGCTTAGGAGGGACAGGGTATGAAAAACTGTTTTTT. Its protein is CASSLGGTGYEKLFF.